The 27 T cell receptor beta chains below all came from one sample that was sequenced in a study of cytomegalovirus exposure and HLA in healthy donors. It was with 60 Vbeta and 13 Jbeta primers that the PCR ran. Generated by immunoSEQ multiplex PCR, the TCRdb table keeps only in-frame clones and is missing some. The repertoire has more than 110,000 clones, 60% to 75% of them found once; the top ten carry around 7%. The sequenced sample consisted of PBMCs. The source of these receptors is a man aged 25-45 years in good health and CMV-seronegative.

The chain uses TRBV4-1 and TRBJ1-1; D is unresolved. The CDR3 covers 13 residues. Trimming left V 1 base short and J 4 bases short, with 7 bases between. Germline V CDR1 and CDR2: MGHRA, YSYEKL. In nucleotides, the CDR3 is TGCGCCAGCAGCCAAGGTGTGGCCACTGAAGCTTTCTTT. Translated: CASSQGVATEAFF.

CDR3 sequence reads: CASSLTGSNQPQHF. DNA of the CDR3: TGTGCCAGCAGCCTGACAGGAAGCAATCAGCCCCAGCATTTT. The chain employs TRBV5-4 and TRBJ1-5; perhaps TRBD1 as D (6 bases). The CDR3 is made up of 14 amino acids. V was pared by 4 bases and J by 1 base, with 9 bases between. Germline V gene lookup returns CDR1 SGHNT and CDR2 YYREEE (reference sequence).

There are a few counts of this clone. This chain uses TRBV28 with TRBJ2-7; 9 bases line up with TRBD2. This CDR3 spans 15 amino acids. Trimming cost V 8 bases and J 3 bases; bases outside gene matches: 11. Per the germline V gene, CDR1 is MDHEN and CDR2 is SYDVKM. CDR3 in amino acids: CASYATSSGGYEQYF. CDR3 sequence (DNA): TGTGCCAGCTACGCTACCAGTAGCGGGGGCTACGAGCAGTACTTC.

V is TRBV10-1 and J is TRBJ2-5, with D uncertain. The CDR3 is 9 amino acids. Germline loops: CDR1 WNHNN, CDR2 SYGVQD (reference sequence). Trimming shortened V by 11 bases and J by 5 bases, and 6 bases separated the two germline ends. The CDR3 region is CALTETQYF. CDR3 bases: TGCGCCCTAACGGAGACCCAGTACTTC.

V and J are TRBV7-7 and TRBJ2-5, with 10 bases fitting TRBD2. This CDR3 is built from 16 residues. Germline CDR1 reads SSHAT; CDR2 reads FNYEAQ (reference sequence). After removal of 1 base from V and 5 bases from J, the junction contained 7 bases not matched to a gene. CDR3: CASSLGTSGAGETQYF. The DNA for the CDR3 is TGTGCCAGCAGCTTAGGAACTAGCGGGGCTGGTGAGACCCAGTACTTC.

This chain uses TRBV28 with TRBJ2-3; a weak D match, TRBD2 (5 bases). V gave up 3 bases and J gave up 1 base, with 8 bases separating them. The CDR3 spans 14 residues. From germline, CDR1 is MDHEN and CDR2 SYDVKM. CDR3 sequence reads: CASSLISGTDTQYF. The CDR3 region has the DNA TGTGCCAGCAGTTTGATTAGCGGCACAGATACGCAGTATTTT.

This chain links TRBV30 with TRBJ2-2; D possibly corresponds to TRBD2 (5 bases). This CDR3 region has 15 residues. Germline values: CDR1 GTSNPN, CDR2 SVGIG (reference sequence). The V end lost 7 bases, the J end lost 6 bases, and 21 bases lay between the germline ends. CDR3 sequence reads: CASQFTRVPAGELFF. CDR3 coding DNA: TGTGCCTCTCAATTTACTAGGGTACCGGCCGGGGAGCTGTTTTTT.

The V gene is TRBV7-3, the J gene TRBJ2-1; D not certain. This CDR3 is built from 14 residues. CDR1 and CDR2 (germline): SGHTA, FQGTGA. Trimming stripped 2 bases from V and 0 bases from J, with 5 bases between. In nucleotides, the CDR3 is TGTGCCAGCAGCTTACAGAACTCCTACAATGAGCAGTTCTTC. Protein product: CASSLQNSYNEQFF.

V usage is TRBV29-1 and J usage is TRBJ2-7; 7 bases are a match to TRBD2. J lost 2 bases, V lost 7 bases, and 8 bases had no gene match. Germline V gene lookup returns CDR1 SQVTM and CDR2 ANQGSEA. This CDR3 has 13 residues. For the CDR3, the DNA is TGCAGCGCCAGCCGGGACTACCCCTACGAGCAGTACTTC. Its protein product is CSASRDYPYEQYF.

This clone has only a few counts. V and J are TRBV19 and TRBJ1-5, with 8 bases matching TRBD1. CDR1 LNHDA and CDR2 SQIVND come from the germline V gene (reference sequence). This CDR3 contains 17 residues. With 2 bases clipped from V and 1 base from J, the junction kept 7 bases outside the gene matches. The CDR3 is CASSISPGGISNQPQHF. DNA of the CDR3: TGTGCCAGTAGTATAAGTCCAGGGGGCATAAGCAATCAGCCCCAGCATTTT.

The DNA for the CDR3 is TGTGCCAGCAGTCCTCCCCCGGGTGGTAGCAATCAGCCCCAGCATTTT. This translates into CASSPPPGGSNQPQHF. The V call is TRBV28, the J call TRBJ1-5, with no clear D. The CDR3 is 16 residues long. CDR1 and CDR2 (germline): MDHEN, SYDVKM. The V end was cut by 5 bases, the J end by 0 bases, with 14 bases between.

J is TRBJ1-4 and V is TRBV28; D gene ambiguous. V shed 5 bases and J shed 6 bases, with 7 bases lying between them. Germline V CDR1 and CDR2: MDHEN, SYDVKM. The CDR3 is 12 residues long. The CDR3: CASSPVYEKLFF. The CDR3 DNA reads TGTGCCAGCAGTCCCGTCTATGAAAAACTGTTTTTT.

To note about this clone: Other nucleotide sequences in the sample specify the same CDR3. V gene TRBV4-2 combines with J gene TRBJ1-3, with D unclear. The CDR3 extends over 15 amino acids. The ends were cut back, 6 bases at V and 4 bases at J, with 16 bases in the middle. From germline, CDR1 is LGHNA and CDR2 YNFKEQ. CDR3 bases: TGTGCCAGCAGTGTTCCGGGAGGCTCCGGAAACACCATATATTTT. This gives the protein CASSVPGGSGNTIYF.

CDR3 sequence reads: CAISDYIAGKGTDTQYF. The DNA for the CDR3 is TGTGCCATCAGTGATTACATAGCGGGAAAAGGGACAGATACGCAGTATTTT. This rearrangement joins TRBV10-3 to TRBJ2-3, with 8 bases that match TRBD2. The CDR3 extends over 17 amino acids. Germline assignment: CDR1 ENHRY and CDR2 SYGVKD. The trim removed 3 bases at V and 3 bases at J, leaving 11 bases unmatched.

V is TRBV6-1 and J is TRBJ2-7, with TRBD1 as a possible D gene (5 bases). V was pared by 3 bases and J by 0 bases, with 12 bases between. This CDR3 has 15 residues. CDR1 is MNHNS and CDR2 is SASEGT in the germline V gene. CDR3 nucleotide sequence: TGTGCCAGCAGTGAGGGGCTTCTCGGCTCCTACGAGCAGTACTTC. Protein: CASSEGLLGSYEQYF.

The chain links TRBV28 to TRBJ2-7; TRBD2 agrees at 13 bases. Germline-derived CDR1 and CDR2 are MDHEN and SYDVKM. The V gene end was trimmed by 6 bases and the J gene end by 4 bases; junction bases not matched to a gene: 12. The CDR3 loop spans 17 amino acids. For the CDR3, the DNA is TGTGCCAGCAGCCAACTCGGGACTAGCGGGACCTATTACGAGCAGTACTTC. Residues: CASSQLGTSGTYYEQYF.

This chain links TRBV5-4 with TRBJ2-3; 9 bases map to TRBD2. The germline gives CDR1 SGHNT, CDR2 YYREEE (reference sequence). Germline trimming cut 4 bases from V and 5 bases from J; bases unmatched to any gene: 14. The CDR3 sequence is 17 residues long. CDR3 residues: CASSIRLGGRVGDTQYF. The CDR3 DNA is TGTGCCAGCAGCATACGACTGGGCGGGAGGGTGGGAGATACGCAGTATTTT.

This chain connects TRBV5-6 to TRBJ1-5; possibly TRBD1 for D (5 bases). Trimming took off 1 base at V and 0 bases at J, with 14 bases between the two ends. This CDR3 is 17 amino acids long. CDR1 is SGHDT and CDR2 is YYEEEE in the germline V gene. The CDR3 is CASSLREGSFSNQPQHF. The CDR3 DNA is TGTGCCAGCAGCTTGAGGGAGGGGAGTTTTAGCAATCAGCCCCAGCATTTT.

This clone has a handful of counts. CDR3: CASSLTVGNTEAFF. Here the CDR3 DNA reads TGTGCCAGCAGTTTGACAGTGGGAAACACTGAAGCTTTCTTT. The chain has TRBV6-5 and TRBJ1-1; maybe TRBD1 (5 bases). V gave up 4 bases and J gave up 2 bases, with 11 bases separating them. This CDR3 contains 14 residues. Germline V gives CDR1 MNHEY, CDR2 SVGAGI.

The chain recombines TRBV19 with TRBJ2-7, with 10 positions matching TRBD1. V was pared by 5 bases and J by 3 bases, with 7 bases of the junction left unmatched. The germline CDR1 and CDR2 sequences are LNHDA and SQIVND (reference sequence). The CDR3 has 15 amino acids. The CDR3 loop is CASSGTGEGFYEQYF. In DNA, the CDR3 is TGTGCCAGTAGTGGGACAGGGGAGGGATTCTACGAGCAGTACTTC.

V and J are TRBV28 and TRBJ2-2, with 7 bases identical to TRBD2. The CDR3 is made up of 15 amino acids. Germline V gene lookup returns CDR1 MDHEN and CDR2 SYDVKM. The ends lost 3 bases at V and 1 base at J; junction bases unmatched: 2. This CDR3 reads CASSLGGGNTGELFF. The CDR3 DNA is TGTGCCAGCAGTTTGGGCGGGGGGAACACCGGGGAGCTGTTTTTT.

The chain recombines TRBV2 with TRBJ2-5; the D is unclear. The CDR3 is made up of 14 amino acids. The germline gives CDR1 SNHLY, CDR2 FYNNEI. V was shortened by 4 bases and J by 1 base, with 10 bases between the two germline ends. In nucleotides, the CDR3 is TGTGCCAGCAGTGTGAGAAGTACCCAAGAGACCCAGTACTTC. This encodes CASSVRSTQETQYF.

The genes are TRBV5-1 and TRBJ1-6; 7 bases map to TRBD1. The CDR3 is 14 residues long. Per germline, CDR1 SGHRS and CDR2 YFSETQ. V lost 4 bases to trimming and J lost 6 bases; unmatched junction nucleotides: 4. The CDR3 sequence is CASSAGQFNSPLHF. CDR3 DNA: TGCGCCAGCAGCGCGGGACAGTTTAATTCACCCCTCCACTTT.

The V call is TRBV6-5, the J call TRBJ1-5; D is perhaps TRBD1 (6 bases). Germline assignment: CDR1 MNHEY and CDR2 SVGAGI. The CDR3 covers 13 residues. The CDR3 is CASEGGGGQPQHF. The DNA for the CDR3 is TGTGCTTCAGAGGGGGGAGGGGGGCAGCCCCAGCATTTT.

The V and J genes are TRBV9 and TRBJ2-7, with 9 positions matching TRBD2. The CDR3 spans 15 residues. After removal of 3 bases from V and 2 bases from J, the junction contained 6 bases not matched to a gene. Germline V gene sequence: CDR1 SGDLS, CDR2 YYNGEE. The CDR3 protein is CASSGSSGNPYEQYF. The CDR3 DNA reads TGTGCCAGCAGCGGGTCTAGCGGGAACCCCTACGAGCAGTACTTC.

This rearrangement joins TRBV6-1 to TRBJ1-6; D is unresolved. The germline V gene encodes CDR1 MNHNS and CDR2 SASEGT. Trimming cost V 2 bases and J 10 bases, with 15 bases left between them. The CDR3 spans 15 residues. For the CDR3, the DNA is TGTGCCAGCAGTGAAAACGGCGGAGGTGGGTCACCCCTCCACTTT. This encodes CASSENGGGGSPLHF.

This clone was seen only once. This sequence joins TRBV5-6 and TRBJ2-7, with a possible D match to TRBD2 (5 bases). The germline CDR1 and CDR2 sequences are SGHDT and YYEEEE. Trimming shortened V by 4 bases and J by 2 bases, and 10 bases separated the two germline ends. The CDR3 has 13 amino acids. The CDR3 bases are TGTGCCAGCAGCCCGGGAAGGACCTACGAGCAGTACTTC. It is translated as CASSPGRTYEQYF.